This T cell receptor (beta chain) was captured by sequencing in a study of cytomegalovirus exposure and HLA in healthy donors. V was clipped by 5 bases and J by 5 bases, with 18 bases between them. Germline V gene lookup returns CDR1 GTSNPN and CDR2 SVGIG (reference sequence). The CDR3 totals 14 residues. Sequenced by immunoSEQ multiplex PCR; TCRdb stores in-frame clones only, minus some. The profile shows 200,000 to 300,000 clones, more than 75% of them singletons. The sequencing input was PBMCs. The chain has TRBV30 and TRBJ2-5; TRBD1 is a possible D gene (6 bases). This TCR was sampled from a man between 18 and 29 years old in good health and CMV-seropositive. The CDR3: CAWGGARGWETQYF. CDR3 coding DNA: TGTGCCTGGGGGGGAGCCAGGGGCTGGGAGACCCAGTACTTC.